A single sample is the source of the 14 T cell receptor beta chains below, sequenced in a study of control samples from healthy donors and cancer patients. TCRdb keeps only in-frame clones here, not all; method: immunoSEQ multiplex PCR. The profile covers 150,000 to 200,000 clones, with roughly 94% appearing a single time and approximately 8% taken by the ten largest. Sequences were obtained from blood. All receptors derive from a middle-aged woman in good health.

This clone was detected once. V gene TRBV29-1 combines with J gene TRBJ1-2; perhaps TRBD1 as D (5 bases). In germline, CDR1 is SQVTM, CDR2 ANQGSEA. Trimming stripped 7 bases from V and 8 bases from J, with 14 bases between. CDR3 length equals 11 residues. The CDR3 sequence: CSAGTQEGYTF. The CDR3 bases are TGCAGCGCCGGGACCCAGGAAGGCTACACCTTC. Based on the CDR3 plus reference TRBV29-1 and TRBJ1-2, the full variable domain is SAVISQKPSRDICQRGTSLTIQCQVDSQVTMMFWYRQQPGQSLTLIATANQGSEATYESGFVIDKFPISRPNLTFSTLTVSNMSPEDSSIYLCSAGTQEGYTFGSGTRLTVV.

V gene TRBV6-2 or TRBV6-3 combines with J gene TRBJ1-5; maybe TRBD1 (6 bases). The CDR3 runs 13 residues. The V and J ends lost 6 bases and 4 bases respectively, with 10 bases between them. Germline V gene sequence: CDR1 MNHEY, CDR2 SVGEGT. CDR3 protein: CASSRTGNQPQHF. The CDR3 DNA reads as TGTGCCAGCAGCCGAACAGGGAATCAGCCCCAGCATTTT.

The CDR3 DNA reads TGTGCCAGCAGTCGCAGCAATCAGCCCCAGCATTTT. Translation gives CASSRSNQPQHF. The rearrangement links TRBV2 to TRBJ1-5, with no clear D. Trimming left V 5 bases short and J 1 base short, with 3 bases between. The germline V gene encodes CDR1 SNHLY and CDR2 FYNNEI. CDR3 size: 12 residues.

The V gene is TRBV5-1, the J gene TRBJ2-7, with D uncertain. The CDR3 has 17 residues. Per the germline V gene, CDR1 is SGHRS and CDR2 is YFSETQ. Trimming took off 0 bases at V and 3 bases at J, with 19 bases between the two ends. The CDR3 DNA follows: TGCGCCAGCAGCTTGGGGCAGCTCTTAACCCCTTTCTACGAGCAGTACTTC. It codes for CASSLGQLLTPFYEQYF.

The chain employs TRBV7-2 and TRBJ2-7, with 9 bases fitting TRBD2. CDR3 size: 16 residues. The germline V gene encodes CDR1 SGHTA and CDR2 FQGNSA. The junction had 8 bases not matched to a gene; V was cut back by 1 base and J by 4 bases. CDR3 sequence: CASSLVGSGRLYEQYF. The CDR3 bases are TGTGCCAGCAGCTTAGTTGGAAGCGGGAGGCTGTACGAGCAGTACTTC.

The chain combines TRBV29-1 with TRBJ1-2, with 10 bases matching TRBD1. Germline V gives CDR1 SQVTM, CDR2 ANQGSEA. The CDR3 has 13 amino acids. V dropped 6 bases and J dropped 5; count of bases not matched to a gene: 6. The CDR3 DNA reads TGCAGCGTAGAACCGGGACAGGGGTATGGCTACACCTTC. It translates to CSVEPGQGYGYTF.

The J gene is TRBJ2-5, the V gene TRBV7-9; 9 bases are shared with TRBD2. CDR1 and CDR2 from the germline V gene are SEHNR and FQNEAQ (reference sequence). The junction had 8 bases not matched to a gene; V was cut back by 4 bases and J by 2 bases. The CDR3 runs to 16 residues. CDR3 DNA: TGTGCCAGCAGCTCCACGGCGGGGGGGGGTCAAGAGACCCAGTACTTC. This gives the protein CASSSTAGGGQETQYF. Full variable domain (outside the CDR3, taken from reference TRBV7-9 and TRBJ2-5): DTGVSQNPRHKITKRGQNVTFRCDPISEHNRLYWYRQTLGQGPEFLTYFQNEAQLEKSRLLSDRFSAERPKGSFSTLEIQRTEQGDSAMYLCASSSTAGGGQETQYFGPGTRLLVL.

The V call is TRBV5-5, the J call TRBJ1-1; no reliable D call. There are 16 residues in the CDR3. Germline CDR1 and CDR2: SGHKS and YYEKEE (reference sequence). The V end lost 4 bases, the J end lost 1 base, and 17 bases lay between the germline ends. CDR3 protein: CASSGSAWTENTEAFF. The CDR3 DNA sequence: TGTGCCAGCAGCGGATCTGCTTGGACCGAGAACACTGAAGCTTTCTTT.

The chain is built from TRBV27 and TRBJ2-5; unclear D gene. The CDR3 contains 9 residues. The ends were cut back, 10 bases at V and 5 bases at J, with 5 bases in the middle. The V gene's germline CDR1 is MNHEY and CDR2 SMNVEV (reference sequence). Written as DNA, the CDR3 is TGTGCCATTGGCGAGACCCAGTACTTC. Translation gives CAIGETQYF.

The V gene is TRBV7-3, the J gene TRBJ2-1, with a possible D match to TRBD1 (5 bases). Trimming took 2 bases from V and 2 from J, leaving 13 bases between them. Germline CDR1 SGHTA, CDR2 FQGTGA. The CDR3 is made up of 16 amino acids. Here the CDR3 reads CASSLQGRVTYNEQFF. DNA of the CDR3: TGTGCCAGCAGCTTACAGGGTAGGGTTACCTACAATGAGCAGTTCTTC.

The genes are TRBV18 and TRBJ1-1; no reliable D call. The CDR3 loop spans 13 amino acids. Germline loops: CDR1 KGHSH, CDR2 LQKENI. The V end lost 0 bases, the J end lost 4 bases, and 6 bases lay between the germline ends. The CDR3 DNA is TGTGCCAGCTCACCACCAATGGGCACTGAAGCTTTCTTT. It translates to CASSPPMGTEAFF.

The genes are TRBV9 and TRBJ2-7; 7 bases align to TRBD1. Looked up from germline, CDR1 is SGDLS and CDR2 is YYNGEE. J gave up 5 bases and V 3 bases, and 5 bases lay outside the gene matches. This CDR3 is built from 13 residues. CDR3 sequence (DNA): TGTGCCAGCAGCGCGGGACAGACCAACGAGCAGTACTTC. Its protein is CASSAGQTNEQYF.

The V call is TRBV6-6, the J call TRBJ1-5; TRBD1 aligns across 7 bases. The CDR3 has 15 residues. CDR1 MNHNY and CDR2 SVGAGI come from the germline V gene (reference sequence). Trimming took 6 bases from V and 6 from J; bases not matched to a gene: 11. The CDR3 coding sequence is TGTGCCAGCAGCCCGACAGGGCAGGGTCTTCAGCCCCAGCATTTT. Its protein is CASSPTGQGLQPQHF.

This chain links TRBV7-9 with TRBJ1-2; weak D call: TRBD1 (6 bases). The CDR3 has 14 residues. V was clipped by 5 bases and J by 6 bases, with 16 bases between them. Looked up from germline, CDR1 is SEHNR and CDR2 is FQNEAQ (reference sequence). The CDR3 sequence: CASSLGEGGDGYTF. The CDR3 nucleotides read TGTGCCAGCAGCCTTGGCGAGGGGGGAGATGGCTACACCTTC.